The present entry profiles one TCR beta chain with its context. Its antigen is still unknown. TCRdb re-called the 5' RACE reads and shows each CDR3 protein once, DNA omitted. The table for this sample gives 150,000 or so distinct CDR3 sequences. These data come from a study of monozygotic twins with inflammatory bowel disease. General observations from the study: Patients with IBD had less TCRbeta diversity (inverse Simpson) than their healthy co-twins. Varying immunosuppressive regimens may have increased patient repertoire variability.

CDR1 and CDR2 from the germline V gene are DFQATT and SNEGSKA (reference sequence). There are 13 residues in the CDR3. The sequencing sample was made of blood. This clonotype was sampled from a human donor with ulcerative colitis or Crohn's disease, or a healthy co-twin of an affected twin (not recorded which). V usage is TRBV20-1 and J usage is TRBJ2-5; TCRdb calls TRBD2, which cannot be checked without DNA. The CDR3 spells CSVVTSGIETQYF.